The rows below give T cell receptor beta chains drawn from one sample of a study of blood T cell repertoires in COVID-19. Sequenced by immunoSEQ multiplex PCR; TCRdb stores in-frame clones only, minus some. The sample has 350,000 to 450,000 clones, about 89% seen once. The sample comprised peripheral blood. All receptors come from a man aged 35 to 55 with acute or convalescent COVID-19. Each CDR3 is given with its conserved first and last residue. The D gene is left open where the match is weak.

j_call,v_call,d_call,cdr3_aa,cdr3_nt
TRBJ2-2,TRBV27,.,CASTGTNTGELFF,TGTGCCAGTACAGGGACGAACACCGGGGAGCTGTTTTTT
TRBJ1-3,TRBV9,.,CASSDITVPGNTIYF,TGTGCCAGCAGCGACATAACAGTGCCCGGAAACACCATATATTTT
TRBJ1-4,TRBV27,.,CASSLSFLGGEKLFF,TGTGCCAGCAGTTTAAGTTTTCTCGGCGGTGAAAAACTGTTTTTT
TRBJ2-3,TRBV5-1,TRBD1,CASSFPQTQGARTDTQYF,TGCGCCAGCAGCTTTCCCCAAACACAGGGGGCTCGGACAGATACGCAGTATTTT
TRBJ1-2,TRBV14,TRBD1,CASSMTGPYGYTF,TGTGCCAGCAGCATGACAGGGCCCTATGGCTACACCTTC
TRBJ1-4,TRBV30,TRBD1,CAWGQGSTNEKLFF,TGTGCCTGGGGACAGGGTTCAACTAATGAAAAACTGTTTTTT
TRBJ1-4,TRBV20-1,.,CSAREGAREFF,TGCAGTGCTAGAGAGGGGGCGAGGGAGTTTTTT
TRBJ1-5,TRBV28,TRBD1,CASSGGTTRPIDGPQHF,TGTGCCAGTTCAGGGGGCACAACGAGACCCATCGATGGGCCCCAGCATTTT
TRBJ2-1,TRBV7-8,TRBD1,CASSRSGGAYNEQFF,TGTGCCAGCAGTCGTTCAGGGGGCGCTTACAATGAGCAGTTCTTC
TRBJ1-5,TRBV27,.,CASSLRFTGEGNQPQHF,TGTGCCAGCAGTTTGAGGTTTACAGGCGAAGGCAATCAGCCCCAGCATTTT
TRBJ2-2,TRBV27,.,CASSLFLTVRRGAAGELFF,TGTGCCAGCAGTTTATTTTTGACAGTTCGTCGGGGGGCCGCCGGGGAGCTGTTTTTT
TRBJ1-3,TRBV7-2,TRBD1,CASSSKPRDRVGNTIYF,TGTGCCAGCAGCTCAAAGCCCCGGGACAGGGTGGGAAACACCATATATTTT
TRBJ2-3,TRBV4-2,TRBD2,CASSQRSGGTLRADTQYF,TGTGCCAGCAGCCAACGTAGCGGGGGGACACTTAGGGCAGATACGCAGTATTTT
TRBJ2-7,TRBV2,TRBD2,CASSPPEREISYEQYF,TGTGCCAGCAGCCCCCCGGAGCGGGAGATCTCCTACGAGCAGTACTTC
TRBJ1-1,TRBV5-5,TRBD1,CASSLGAGGAFF,TGTGCCAGCAGCTTGGGGGCAGGGGGAGCTTTCTTT
TRBJ1-1,TRBV7-3,.,CASSPAGNTEAFF,TGTGCCAGCAGCCCCGCGGGGAACACTGAAGCTTTCTTT
TRBJ2-5,TRBV27,.,CASSPWTQGLQGTQYF,TGTGCCAGCAGTCCTTGGACCCAAGGGCTCCAGGGGACCCAGTACTTC
TRBJ2-5,TRBV27,.,CASRSAVQGRGGTQYF,TGTGCCAGCAGGAGTGCGGTTCAGGGAAGGGGAGGGACCCAGTACTTC